The rows below give T cell receptor beta chains drawn from one sample of a study of human T cells and chemical hapten exposure. TCRdb itself ran the RACE reads through MiXCR, one entry per CDR3 protein. The data contain some 90,000 distinct CDR3 sequences, 8.5% to 9% of them singletons. The sample consisted of whole blood. The receptors stem from a female donor in good health. Some clones in this sample may be carry-over from other donors' samples. Both conserved end residues are part of each CDR3. The D gene is left open where the match is weak. Rows may omit the clone size; those that give it use once, few, many or a size class.

j_call	v_call	d_call	clone_size	cdr3_aa	cdr3_nt
TRBJ2-1	TRBV15	.	.	CATSSDLDPNEQFF	TGTGCCACCAGCTCGGACCTGGACCCCAATGAGCAGTTCTTC
TRBJ2-5	TRBV7-2	.	many	CASSPDRQETQYF	TGTGCCAGCAGCCCAGATCGCCAAGAGACCCAGTACTTC
TRBJ2-7	TRBV29-1	.	many	CSVEQGMYEQYF	TGCAGCGTTGAACAGGGGATGTACGAGCAGTACTTC
TRBJ1-2	TRBV28	TRBD1	.	CASSLPPGGYGYTF	TGTGCCAGCAGTCTACCCCCAGGGGGGTATGGCTACACCTTC
TRBJ1-5	TRBV20-1	.	many	CSAPLGGSNQPQHF	TGCAGTGCCCCCCTCGGGGGTAGCAATCAGCCCCAGCATTTT
TRBJ2-1	TRBV29-1	TRBD2	few	CSVVIPTGTSRYNEQFF	TGCAGCGTTGTCATTCCAACCGGGACTAGCCGTTACAATGAGCAGTTCTTC
TRBJ2-4	TRBV10-3	TRBD2	.	CAAHPGGTNAKNIQYF	TGTGCCGCCCACCCGGGGGGGACCAATGCCAAAAACATTCAGTACTTC
TRBJ1-2	TRBV11-2	TRBD1	.	CASSLVNGVTTGTGSYGYTF	TGTGCCAGCAGCTTAGTTAACGGGGTGACAACCGGGACAGGGTCCTATGGCTACACCTTC
TRBJ2-2	TRBV5-1	TRBD2	.	CASSSRTSGMYITGELFF	TGCGCCAGCAGCTCCAGGACTAGCGGGATGTATATCACCGGGGAGCTGTTTTTT
TRBJ2-7	TRBV20-1	TRBD2	many	CSALLAGGPYEQYF	TGCAGTGCTTTACTAGCGGGAGGGCCCTACGAGCAGTACTTC
TRBJ1-1	TRBV7-3	.	many	CASSYTGNTEAFF	TGTGCCAGCAGCTACACAGGGAACACTGAAGCTTTCTTT
TRBJ2-3	TRBV4-3	TRBD2	few	CASSQGPGLASTDTQYF	TGCGCCAGCAGCCAGGGACCGGGACTAGCGAGCACAGATACGCAGTATTTT
TRBJ2-7	TRBV14	TRBD2	few	CASSPLIAGGPLGYEQYF	TGTGCCAGCAGCCCCCTTATTGCGGGAGGGCCGTTAGGTTACGAGCAGTACTTC
TRBJ2-1	TRBV28	.	few	CATAREGVRNEQFF	TGTGCCACGGCTCGCGAGGGCGTCAGGAATGAGCAGTTCTTC
TRBJ2-1	TRBV6-5	.	.	CASSPTWGSASYNEQFF	TGTGCCAGCAGTCCCACCTGGGGCAGTGCTTCCTACAATGAGCAGTTCTTC
TRBJ1-5	TRBV2	.	many	CASSFSESNQPQHF	TGTGCCAGCAGTTTTTCAGAGAGCAATCAGCCCCAGCATTTT
TRBJ1-4	TRBV14	TRBD1	.	CASSRRQGSNEKLFF	TGTGCCAGCAGCCGCCGACAGGGCTCTAATGAAAAACTGTTTTTT
TRBJ1-4	TRBV7-9	.	many	CASSLGGTATNEKLFF	TGTGCCAGCAGCTTAGGTGGGACTGCAACTAATGAAAAACTGTTTTTT
TRBJ1-1	TRBV20-1	.	.	CSASTRDTEAFF	TGCAGTGCTAGTACCAGGGACACTGAAGCTTTCTTT
TRBJ1-3	TRBV30	TRBD1	few	CAWSGGQGFGNTIYF	TGTGCCTGGAGTGGTGGACAGGGTTTCGGAAACACCATATATTTT
TRBJ1-1	TRBV3-1	.	.	CASSQRADDSMNTEAFF	TGTGCCAGCAGCCAGCGGGCAGACGATTCGATGAACACTGAAGCTTTCTTT
TRBJ2-3	TRBV6-1	.	.	CASSEAGPADTQYF	TGTGCCAGCAGTGAAGCAGGTCCCGCAGATACGCAGTATTTT
TRBJ1-1	TRBV29-1	.	.	CSASLGLPRTEAFF	TGCAGCGCCTCCCTAGGACTCCCACGGACTGAAGCTTTCTTT
TRBJ1-1	TRBV5-1	.	.	CASVGLNAEAFF	TGCGCCAGCGTGGGCCTGAACGCTGAAGCTTTCTTT
TRBJ1-5	TRBV6-1	.	once	CASSLIGGVGQPQHF	TGTGCCAGCAGTTTGATAGGAGGGGTAGGCCAGCCCCAGCATTTT
TRBJ2-2	TRBV11-2	TRBD1	many	CASSLGYPGQGALNTGELFF	TGTGCCAGCAGCTTAGGTTACCCGGGACAGGGGGCGCTGAACACCGGGGAGCTGTTTTTT
TRBJ1-1	TRBV25-1	.	few	CASSWDPGEAFF	TGTGCCAGCAGTTGGGACCCGGGCGAAGCTTTCTTT
TRBJ1-4	TRBV7-2	.	many	CASSLSMGGEKLFF	TGTGCCAGCAGCTTATCCATGGGGGGGGAAAAACTGTTTTTT
TRBJ1-5	TRBV19	.	.	CVSHSEGGDGNQPQHF	TGTGTCAGTCACAGCGAGGGAGGGGACGGCAATCAGCCCCAGCATTTT
TRBJ2-3	TRBV20-1	.	.	CSAFVREQRGDTQYF	TGCAGTGCTTTTGTTCGGGAGCAAAGGGGGGATACGCAGTATTTT
TRBJ2-7	TRBV10-3	.	few	CAISKDRRGEQYF	TGTGCCATCAGTAAGGACAGGCGGGGCGAGCAGTACTTC
TRBJ2-3	TRBV29-1	.	.	CSVGSSAVTDTQYF	TGCAGCGTTGGGTCTTCTGCGGTCACAGATACGCAGTATTTT
TRBJ2-7	TRBV29-1	TRBD1	few	CSLDRDEQYF	TGCAGCCTGGACAGGGACGAGCAGTACTTC
TRBJ2-7	TRBV20-1	.	many	CSAGSALSYEQYF	TGCAGTGCTGGGAGTGCCCTCTCCTACGAGCAGTACTTC
TRBJ2-3	TRBV13	.	many	CASSPQGSTSTDTQYF	TGTGCCAGCAGCCCACAGGGAAGCACTAGCACAGATACGCAGTATTTT
TRBJ2-7	TRBV25-1	.	.	CASSVLEEQYF	TGTGCCAGCAGTGTCTTGGAGGAGCAGTACTTC
TRBJ2-2	TRBV12-3/TRBV12-4	.	.	CASNSVNTGELFF	TGTGCCAGCAATTCTGTGAACACCGGGGAGCTGTTTTTT
TRBJ2-5	TRBV6-6	.	.	CASRDYRVEETQYF	TGTGCCAGCAGAGATTACAGGGTTGAAGAGACCCAGTACTTC
TRBJ2-2	TRBV20-1	TRBD2	many	CSARVTGGRDTGELFF	TGCAGTGCTAGAGTGACGGGGGGTAGGGACACCGGGGAGCTGTTTTTT
TRBJ1-2	TRBV6-5	.	.	CASSYSRQDGYTF	TGTGCCAGCAGTTACTCGAGACAGGATGGCTACACCTTC
TRBJ1-1	TRBV4-1	TRBD1	.	CASSTSGTGGLYTEAFF	TGCGCCAGCAGCACGTCCGGGACAGGGGGACTGTACACTGAAGCTTTCTTT